This T cell receptor (beta chain) stems from a study of radiation and T cells in renal cell carcinoma. The overall study: Nephrectomy followed 15 Gy stereotactic body radiation by 4 weeks.

CDR3 length equals 14 residues. The V end was cut by 2 bases, the J end by 2 bases, with 10 bases between. Germline V gene sequence: CDR1 SGHDT, CDR2 YYEEEE. Documented time point: baseline pretreatment blood. The treatment: 15 Gy SBRT to primary tumor, nephrectomy 4 weeks later. After SBRT, blood was collected at 2 and 4 weeks, plus baseline. Study-level results: Pretreatment tumor biopsies were lacking, so baseline clonotypes are unknown.

The table came from immunoSEQ multiplex PCR; TCRdb's copy has only in-frame clones and leaves some out. The data show tens of thousands of clones, roughly 80% seen once. In regard to this clone: Its antigen is undetermined.

Sequenced material: blood, taken from a patient whose treatment included radiotherapy and nephrectomy. The chain combines TRBV5-6 with TRBJ2-5; D uncertain. The receptor was derived from a woman in her 70s with renal cell carcinoma. The CDR3 loop is CASSLVTVQETQYF. CDR3 nucleotide sequence: TGTGCCAGCAGCTTAGTAACAGTACAAGAGACCCAGTACTTC.